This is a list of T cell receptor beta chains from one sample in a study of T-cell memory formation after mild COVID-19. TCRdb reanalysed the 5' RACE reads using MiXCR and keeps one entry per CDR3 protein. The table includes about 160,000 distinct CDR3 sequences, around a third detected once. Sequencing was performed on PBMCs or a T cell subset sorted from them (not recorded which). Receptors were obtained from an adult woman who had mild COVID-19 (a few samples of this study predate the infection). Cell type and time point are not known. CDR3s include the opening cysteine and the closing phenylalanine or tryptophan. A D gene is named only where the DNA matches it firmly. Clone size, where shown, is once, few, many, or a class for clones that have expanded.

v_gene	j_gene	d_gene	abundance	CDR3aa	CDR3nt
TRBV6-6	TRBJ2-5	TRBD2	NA	CASSPQPGGEETQYF	TGTGCCAGCAGTCCCCAGCCGGGGGGAGAAGAGACCCAGTACTTC
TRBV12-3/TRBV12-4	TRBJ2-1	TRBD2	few	CASTKRGGAYEQFF	TGTGCCAGCACCAAGCGCGGGGGGGCATATGAGCAGTTCTTC
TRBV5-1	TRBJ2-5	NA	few	CASSSNGETQYF	TGCGCCAGCAGCTCAAACGGAGAGACCCAGTACTTC
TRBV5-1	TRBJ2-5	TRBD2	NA	CASSLHGAGIQETQYF	TGCGCCAGCAGCTTACATGGAGCGGGGATCCAAGAGACCCAGTACTTC
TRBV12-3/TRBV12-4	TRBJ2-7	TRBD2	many	CASSPRTSGSFKQYF	TGTGCCAGCAGTCCCCGGACTAGCGGGAGTTTCAAGCAGTACTTC
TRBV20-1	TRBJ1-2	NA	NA	CSARGQRGYTF	TGCAGTGCTAGAGGTCAAAGGGGCTACACCTTC
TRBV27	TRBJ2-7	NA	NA	CASSPSLVGAYEQYF	TGTGCCAGCAGTCCCTCCTTAGTCGGGGCATACGAGCAGTACTTC
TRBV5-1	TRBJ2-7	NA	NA	CASSLGSREEQYF	TGCGCCAGCAGCTTGGGTTCCCGGGAGGAGCAGTACTTC
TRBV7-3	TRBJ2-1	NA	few	CASSALSGEQFF	TGTGCCAGCAGCGCCCTTTCGGGCGAGCAGTTCTTC
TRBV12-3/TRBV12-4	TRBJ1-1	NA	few	CASSPRQVQNTEAFF	TGTGCCAGCAGTCCACGACAGGTTCAGAACACTGAAGCTTTCTTT
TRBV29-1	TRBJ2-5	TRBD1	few	CSVGQQETQYF	TGCAGCGTGGGACAGCAAGAGACCCAGTACTTC
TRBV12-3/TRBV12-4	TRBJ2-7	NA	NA	CASSFGGLGEQYF	TGTGCCAGCAGTTTTGGGGGCCTGGGAGAGCAGTACTTC
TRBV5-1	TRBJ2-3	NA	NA	CASSLKEKGTDTQYF	TGCGCCAGCAGCTTGAAGGAGAAGGGCACAGATACGCAGTATTTT